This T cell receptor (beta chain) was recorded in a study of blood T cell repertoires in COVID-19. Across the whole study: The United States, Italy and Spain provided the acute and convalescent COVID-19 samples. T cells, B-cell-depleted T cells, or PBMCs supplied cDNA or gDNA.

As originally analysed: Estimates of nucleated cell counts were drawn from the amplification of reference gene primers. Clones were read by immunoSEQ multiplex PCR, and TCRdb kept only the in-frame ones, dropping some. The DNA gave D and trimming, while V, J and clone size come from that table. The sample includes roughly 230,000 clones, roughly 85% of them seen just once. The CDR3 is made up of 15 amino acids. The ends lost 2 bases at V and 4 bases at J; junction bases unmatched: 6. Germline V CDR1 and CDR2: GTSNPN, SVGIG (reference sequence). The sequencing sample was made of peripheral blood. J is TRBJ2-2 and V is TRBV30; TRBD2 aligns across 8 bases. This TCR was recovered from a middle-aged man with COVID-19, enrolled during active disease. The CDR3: CAWSLTGGLTGELFF. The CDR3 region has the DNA TGTGCCTGGAGTTTAACGGGGGGGCTCACCGGGGAGCTGTTTTTT. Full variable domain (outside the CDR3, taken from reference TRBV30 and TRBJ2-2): SQTIHQWPATLVQPVGSPLSLECTVEGTSNPNLYWYRQAAGRGLQLLFYSVGIGQISSEVPQNLSASRPQDRQFILSSKKLLLSDSGFYLCAWSLTGGLTGELFFGEGSRLTVL.